The 27 T cell receptor beta chains given below trace back to one sample, sequenced in a study of OX40 agonist ivuxolimab in advanced cancers. Measured with immunoSEQ multiplex PCR; TCRdb has only the in-frame clones, and not every one. This repertoire shows fewer than 30,000 clones, 76% found once; its top ten account for approximately 14%. The sequencing here drew on CD4+ or CD8+ T cells sorted from blood, taken in a trial of the OX40 agonist ivuxolimab. The receptors stem from an adult with an advanced solid tumor such as melanoma, head and neck, liver or kidney cancer.

This clone has more than one count but fewer than ten. CDR3 region: CASSYQAGGPYNEQFF. CDR3 bases: TGTGCCAGCAGTTACCAAGCGGGGGGGCCCTACAATGAGCAGTTCTTC. This chain joins TRBV6-5 and TRBJ2-1, with 10 bases aligning to TRBD2. The V and J ends lost 2 bases and 2 bases, in that order; junction bases with no gene match: 3. This CDR3 spans 16 amino acids. Germline-derived CDR1 and CDR2 are MNHEY and SVGAGI.

This clone was counted only a few times. This rearrangement joins TRBV1 to TRBJ2-4; the table names TRBD2, a call not compared with the DNA. TRBV1 is classified as a pseudogene. This CDR3 comprises 17 residues. CDR3 amino acids: CTSSQVTKCLAKNIQYF. CDR3 DNA sequence: TGCACCAGCAGCCAAGTAACTAAGTGTCTCGCCAAAAACATTCAGTACTTC.

V and J are TRBV29-1 and TRBJ1-3; D unclear. The V end lost 4 bases, the J end lost 3 bases, and 7 bases lay between the germline ends. The CDR3 is made up of 12 amino acids. Germline CDR1 SQVTM, CDR2 ANQGSEA. DNA of the CDR3: TGCAGCGTTGTAGGCAATGGAAACACCATATATTTT. The encoded protein is CSVVGNGNTIYF.

There are a few counts of this clone. The chain couples TRBV11-1 to TRBJ2-2; 8 bases match TRBD1. CDR3 size: 14 residues. CDR1 SGHAT and CDR2 FQDESV come from the germline V gene (reference sequence). V dropped 7 bases and J dropped 7; count of bases not matched to a gene: 8. CDR3 sequence (DNA): TGTGCCAGCAACCCCGACAGGGGAGGCGGGGAGCTGTTTTTT. Translated: CASNPDRGGGELFF.

CDR3 loop: CASSEDVTAFGYEQYF. The CDR3 nucleotides are TGTGCCAGCAGTGAAGACGTGACAGCTTTTGGCTACGAGCAGTACTTC. The chain uses TRBV2 and TRBJ2-7; maybe TRBD1 (5 bases). The V end was cut by 1 base, the J end by 3 bases, with 16 bases between. CDR1 and CDR2 from the germline V gene are SNHLY and FYNNEI. The CDR3 totals 16 residues.

This clone turned up a few times. J is TRBJ2-7 and V is TRBV18, with TRBD2 matching 7 bases. Germline-derived CDR1 and CDR2 are KGHSH and LQKENI. This CDR3 contains 16 residues. The junction had 9 bases not matched to a gene; V was cut back by 3 bases and J by 1 base. The CDR3 spells CASSPALADFSYEQYF. CDR3 in DNA: TGTGCCAGCTCACCCGCCCTAGCGGATTTTTCCTACGAGCAGTACTTC. The entire variable domain, with the rest obtained from reference TRBV18 and TRBJ2-7, is as follows: NAGVMQNPRHLVRRRGQEARLRCSPMKGHSHVYWYRQLPEEGLKFMVYLQKENIIDESGMPKERFSAEFPKEGPSILRIQQVVRGDSAAYFCASSPALADFSYEQYFGPGTRLTVT.

The chain joins TRBV4-2 to TRBJ2-3; 9 positions match TRBD1. CDR1 is LGHNA and CDR2 is YNFKEQ in the germline V gene. This CDR3 comprises 16 residues. Trimming removed 3 bases from V and 0 bases from J; junction bases left unmatched: 4. The CDR3 protein is CASSQDGQGSTDTQYF. For the CDR3, the DNA is TGTGCCAGCAGCCAGGACGGACAGGGGAGCACAGATACGCAGTATTTT.

The genes are TRBV5-4 and TRBJ2-3; D is unresolved. Germline CDR1 is SGHNT and CDR2 is YYREEE (reference sequence). This CDR3 region has 16 residues. Trimming shortened V by 5 bases and J by 1 base, and 17 bases separated the two germline ends. DNA of the CDR3: TGTGCCAGCAGGTGGTATGAGGTTCGGGGCACAGATACGCAGTATTTT. This gives the protein CASRWYEVRGTDTQYF. The whole variable domain, filled in from reference TRBV5-4 and TRBJ2-3, reads ETGVTQSPTHLIKTRGQQVTLRCSSQSGHNTVSWYQQALGQGPQFIFQYYREEENGRGNFPPRFSGLQFPNYSSELNVNALELDDSALYLCASRWYEVRGTDTQYFGPGTRLTVL.

A single count supports this clone. J is TRBJ1-1 and V is TRBV12-5; D remains unclear. CDR3 length: 14 amino acids. Germline CDR1 is LGHNT and CDR2 is FRNRAP. Trimming pared 1 base from V and 5 bases from J, leaving 11 bases between. The DNA for the CDR3 is TGTGCTAGTGGTTTGGGTCTTTTGCAAACTGAAGCTTTCTTT. It is translated as CASGLGLLQTEAFF.

The chain is built from TRBV6-1 and TRBJ2-1; tentative D call: TRBD2 (6 bases). Per the germline V gene, CDR1 is MNHNS and CDR2 is SASEGT. The ends were cut back, 4 bases at V and 15 bases at J, with 13 bases in the middle. The CDR3 is 11 residues long. The CDR3 loop is CASSGREVAFF. CDR3 DNA: TGTGCCAGCAGTGGAAGGGAGGTAGCGTTCTTC.

Within the sample, this clone is large. This rearrangement joins TRBV19 to TRBJ1-3; 7 bases agree with TRBD1. V shed 6 bases, J shed 2 bases, and the junction held 7 bases outside the gene matches. This CDR3 is built from 15 residues. Germline CDR1 and CDR2: LNHDA and SQIVND (reference sequence). The CDR3 nucleotides read TGTGCCAGTAGCGGCCACAGGGGAACTGGAAACACCATATATTTT. Translation gives CASSGHRGTGNTIYF.

V and J are TRBV2 and TRBJ2-5; TRBD1 might be the D (5 bases). Germline-derived CDR1 and CDR2 are SNHLY and FYNNEI. V lost 3 bases to trimming and J lost 5 bases, with 13 bases between them. The CDR3 is made up of 14 amino acids. The CDR3 reads CASSDSRQSETQYF. The CDR3 DNA reads as TGTGCCAGCAGTGATTCCCGACAGTCTGAGACCCAGTACTTC.

V gene TRBV10-3 combines with J gene TRBJ2-7; TRBD1 agrees at 8 bases. CDR3 length equals 14 residues. V was clipped by 0 bases and J by 6 bases; unmatched bases: 4. Per germline, CDR1 ENHRY and CDR2 SYGVKD. This CDR3 reads CAISESRDRSEQYF. DNA of the CDR3: TGTGCCATCAGTGAGTCTAGGGACAGGAGCGAGCAGTACTTC.

J is TRBJ2-2 and V is TRBV7-2; TRBD1 aligns across 10 bases. V was pared by 5 bases and J by 4 bases, with 10 bases of the junction left unmatched. Germline CDR1 reads SGHTA; CDR2 reads FQGNSA. This CDR3 is built from 17 residues. DNA of the CDR3: TGTGCCAGCAGCCACTTCCGACAGGGGGCTAGCACCGGGGAGCTGTTTTTT. Translation: CASSHFRQGASTGELFF.

This clone turned up a few times. The V gene is TRBV4-2, the J gene TRBJ2-7; D not certain. The CDR3 has 15 residues. Germline CDR1 reads LGHNA; CDR2 reads YNFKEQ. Trimming pared 0 bases from V and 0 bases from J, leaving 9 bases between. The CDR3 DNA reads as TGTGCCAGCAGCCAAGAAAGGCAGGTCTCCTACGAGCAGTACTTC. Its translation: CASSQERQVSYEQYF.

Only a few counts were recorded for this clone. The chain uses TRBV5-1 and TRBJ2-3, with a possible D match to TRBD2 (6 bases). Germline lookup yields CDR1 SGHRS and CDR2 YFSETQ. Trimming removed 4 bases at V and 5 bases at J, with 17 bases between. The CDR3 has 15 residues. The CDR3 protein is CASSQEPGGEDTQYF. As DNA, the CDR3 is TGCGCCAGCAGCCAAGAGCCCGGCGGGGAAGATACGCAGTATTTT.

The sample holds one count of this clone. The chain combines TRBV7-4 with TRBJ1-1; D is possibly TRBD1 (5 bases). V lost 6 bases, J lost 2 bases, and 10 bases lay in between. Germline V lookup: CDR1 SGHVT, CDR2 SQSDAQ. The CDR3 has 13 residues. The CDR3 DNA is TGTGCCAGCAGGATTCAGGGAAACACTGAAGCTTTCTTT. This translates into CASRIQGNTEAFF.

The chain couples TRBV7-6 to TRBJ2-5; 11 nucleotides line up with TRBD2. Germline V lookup: CDR1 SGHVS, CDR2 FNYEAQ. After removal of 5 bases from V and 5 bases from J, the junction contained 4 bases not matched to a gene. The CDR3 is 14 amino acids. In DNA, the CDR3 is TGTGCCAGCAGCCATCGACTAGCGGGGGAGACCCAGTACTTC. Protein: CASSHRLAGETQYF.

The V call is TRBV2, the J call TRBJ2-1, with D uncertain. CDR3 size: 12 residues. Germline V CDR1 and CDR2: SNHLY, FYNNEI. The ends were cut back, 7 bases at V and 7 bases at J, with 11 bases in the middle. The CDR3 nucleotides are TGTGCCAGCACCCCATATAGAAATGAGCAGTTCTTC. Translated: CASTPYRNEQFF.

The chain recombines TRBV10-2 with TRBJ1-5; D is unresolved. The ends were cut back, 8 bases at V and 3 bases at J, with 5 bases in the middle. The germline gives CDR1 WSHSY, CDR2 SAAADI. CDR3 length equals 11 residues. CDR3 sequence: CASGVNQPQHF. The CDR3 DNA follows: TGCGCCAGCGGGGTCAATCAGCCCCAGCATTTT.

The V gene is TRBV4-2, the J gene TRBJ1-4; 7 nucleotides line up with TRBD1. This CDR3 is 16 amino acids long. Germline V gene lookup returns CDR1 LGHNA and CDR2 YNFKEQ. The V segment lost 0 bases and the J segment 5 bases; nucleotides outside the gene matches: 6. The CDR3, as DNA: TGTGCCAGCAGCCAAGATCCCAGGGGGGGAAATGAAAAACTGTTTTTT. Translated: CASSQDPRGGNEKLFF.

The chain recombines TRBV7-3 with TRBJ1-1; D remains unclear. The germline V and J ends were trimmed by 1 base and 0 bases, with 6 bases remaining between them. Germline assignment: CDR1 SGHTA and CDR2 FQGTGA. The length of the CDR3 is 14 residues. The CDR3 coding sequence is TGTGCCAGCAGCTTAATGGGGATGAACACTGAAGCTTTCTTT. Its protein is CASSLMGMNTEAFF.

This chain joins TRBV10-3 and TRBJ1-5; 9 bases line up with TRBD1. V lost 4 bases, J lost 6 bases, and 1 base stayed unmatched. This CDR3 is built from 13 residues. The germline V gene encodes CDR1 ENHRY and CDR2 SYGVKD. The CDR3, as DNA: TGTGCCATCAGTGGGGACAGGGTTCAGCCCCAGCATTTT. It translates to CAISGDRVQPQHF.

J is TRBJ1-2 and V is TRBV7-9, with 7 bases that match TRBD1. V lost 2 bases and J lost 6; bases outside the gene matches: 9. The CDR3 is made up of 15 amino acids. Germline V lookup: CDR1 SEHNR, CDR2 FQNEAQ (reference sequence). CDR3: CASSLTRDSQDGYTF. CDR3 sequence (DNA): TGTGCCAGCAGCTTAACGCGGGACAGTCAAGATGGCTACACCTTC. Filled out from reference TRBV7-9 and TRBJ1-2, the complete variable domain reads DTGVSQNPRHKITKRGQNVTFRCDPISEHNRLYWYRQTLGQGPEFLTYFQNEAQLEKSRLLSDRFSAERPKGSFSTLEIQRTEQGDSAMYLCASSLTRDSQDGYTFGSGTRLTVV.

This clone was counted a single time. The chain couples TRBV25-1 to TRBJ2-2; 7 bases fit TRBD1. There are 17 residues in the CDR3. From germline, CDR1 is MGHDK and CDR2 SYGVNS. V dropped 7 bases and J dropped 6; count of bases not matched to a gene: 17. CDR3 sequence reads: CASTPSGQVRGAGELFF. DNA of the CDR3: TGTGCCAGCACCCCTTCAGGACAGGTTCGAGGCGCCGGGGAGCTGTTTTTT.

The chain's CDR3 is CASSLQGTSYNEQFF. The CDR3 DNA reads as TGTGCCAGCAGCCTGCAGGGCACATCTTACAATGAGCAGTTCTTC. The chain uses TRBV6-5 and TRBJ2-1; tentative D call: TRBD1 (5 bases). V lost 6 bases and J lost 4, with 16 bases in between. CDR1 is MNHEY and CDR2 is SVGAGI in the germline V gene. There are 15 residues in the CDR3.

The chain links TRBV10-3 to TRBJ2-7, with 7 bases matching TRBD2. V gave up 6 bases and J gave up 2 bases; unmatched junction bases: 4. The CDR3 has 13 amino acids. Germline lookup yields CDR1 ENHRY and CDR2 SYGVKD. The CDR3 region is CAIRGGGAYEQYF. The CDR3 DNA is TGTGCCATCAGGGGCGGGGGAGCCTACGAGCAGTACTTC.